A selection of T cell receptor beta chains follows, all from one sample in a study of regulatory T cells in long-lasting Graves disease. MiXCR, run by TCRdb on the multiplex PCR reads, gives a single entry per CDR3 protein. This table has approximately 290,000 distinct CDR3 sequences, around 23% appearing once. The source material was peripheral blood mononuclear cells (PBMCs), sampled when the disease was refractory, from a patient treated with antithyroid drugs. These receptors all come from a female donor with Graves disease. The CDR3 runs from the conserved cysteine through the conserved F or W. A D gene is named only where the DNA matches it firmly. The size of a clone is reported for some rows only, either as once, few or many, or as a class for expanded clones.

>few|-|TRBV12-3/TRBV12-4|TRBJ2-7
CASSTTEYEQYF
TGTGCCAGCAGCACGACCGAGTACGAGCAGTACTTC
>many|TRBD1|TRBV27|TRBJ1-2
CASKHRDRLGYTF
TGTGCCAGTAAGCACCGGGACAGGCTCGGCTACACCTTC
>few|-|TRBV2|TRBJ2-3
CASSPILFGSFTDTQYF
TGTGCCAGCAGCCCGATCCTTTTCGGGAGCTTCACAGATACGCAGTATTTT
>-|-|TRBV7-9|TRBJ1-4
CASSRGWAPSATNEKLFF
TGTGCCAGCAGCCGGGGTTGGGCACCGTCTGCAACTAATGAAAAACTGTTTTTT
>-|-|TRBV10-3|TRBJ2-1
CAIHREPYNEQFF
TGTGCCATTCACAGGGAACCCTACAATGAGCAGTTCTTC
>once|-|TRBV5-1|TRBJ1-2
CASSLDPYRTANYGYTF
TGCGCCAGCAGCTTGGACCCCTACAGGACAGCTAACTATGGCTACACCTTC
>few|-|TRBV4-3|TRBJ2-7
CASSQDLTATYEQYF
TGCGCCAGCAGCCAAGACTTAACAGCCACCTACGAGCAGTACTTC
>many|TRBD1|TRBV11-3|TRBJ2-2
CASSPTGVTGELFF
TGTGCCAGCAGCCCCACAGGGGTCACCGGGGAGCTGTTTTTT
>many|-|TRBV7-2|TRBJ1-5
CASSFQFGNQPQHF
TGTGCCAGCAGCTTCCAGTTCGGGAATCAGCCCCAGCATTTT
>-|-|TRBV7-3|TRBJ2-7
CASSLTLTGEQYF
TGTGCCAGCAGCTTAACCCTAACTGGGGAGCAGTACTTC
>many|-|TRBV2|TRBJ2-7
CASRSLRSYEQYF
TGTGCCAGTCGCAGTCTCAGGTCCTACGAGCAGTACTTC
>-|TRBD1|TRBV12-3/TRBV12-4|TRBJ1-2
CASSFLSRISPTQGTEFNYGYTF
TGTGCCAGCAGTTTTCTCAGCCGCATCTCCCCAACTCAGGGGACAGAGTTTAACTATGGCTACACCTTC
>-|TRBD1|TRBV10-3|TRBJ2-2
CASRGAGGGGELFF
TGTGCCTCCCGTGGTGCAGGGGGCGGCGGGGAGCTGTTTTTT
>many|TRBD1|TRBV28|TRBJ1-1
CASSFLGQGGTEAFF
TGTGCCAGCAGTTTTTTGGGACAGGGGGGCACTGAAGCTTTCTTT
>few|-|TRBV5-1|TRBJ1-2
CASRTGRANYGYTF
TGCGCCAGCAGGACAGGAAGAGCTAACTATGGCTACACCTTC
>-|TRBD1|TRBV12-3/TRBV12-4|TRBJ2-1
CASSLGDRGGNEQFF
TGTGCCAGCAGTTTAGGGGACAGGGGAGGCAATGAGCAGTTCTTC
>-|-|TRBV9|TRBJ1-1
CASSVEFQGNTEAFF
TGTGCCAGCAGCGTAGAATTTCAGGGTAACACTGAAGCTTTCTTT
>-|TRBD1|TRBV4-2|TRBJ2-7
CASSQPDRGLTYEQYF
TGTGCCAGCAGCCAACCGGACAGGGGGCTCACCTACGAGCAGTACTTC
>few|-|TRBV9|TRBJ2-1
CASSVGKEQFF
TGTGCCAGCAGCGTAGGCAAAGAGCAGTTCTTC
>many|-|TRBV7-9|TRBJ2-5
CASSFLGGQETQYF
TGTGCCAGCAGCTTCCTTGGAGGGCAAGAGACCCAGTACTTC
>-|-|TRBV30|TRBJ1-1
CAWSPPDRENTEAFF
TGTGCCTGGAGCCCCCCTGACAGAGAGAACACTGAAGCTTTCTTT
>many|TRBD2|TRBV2|TRBJ2-4
CASSRWEGLAKNIQYF
TGTGCCAGCAGTCGGTGGGAGGGGCTAGCCAAAAACATTCAGTACTTC
>few|-|TRBV27|TRBJ2-7
CASGYGESAYEQYF
TGTGCCAGCGGTTACGGGGAATCCGCCTACGAGCAGTACTTC
>many|-|TRBV2|TRBJ2-4
CASSEERVVENIQYF
TGTGCCAGCAGTGAAGAGAGGGTGGTGGAAAACATTCAGTACTTC
>-|-|TRBV20-1|TRBJ2-7
CSARPGHSYEQYF
TGCAGTGCTAGACCGGGACATTCCTACGAGCAGTACTTC
>many|-|TRBV15|TRBJ1-4
CATSTIEVATNEKLFF
TGTGCCACCAGCACGATCGAGGTGGCAACTAATGAAAAACTGTTTTTT
>-|-|TRBV9|TRBJ2-7
CASSVAPQYEQYF
TGTGCCAGCAGCGTGGCCCCCCAGTACGAGCAGTACTTC
>-|TRBD2|TRBV6-2/TRBV6-3|TRBJ2-2
CASSYGLAGGGTGELFF
TGTGCCAGCAGTTATGGGCTAGCGGGAGGCGGCACCGGGGAGCTGTTTTTT
>many|-|TRBV2|TRBJ1-1
CASSATAEAFF
TGTGCCAGCAGTGCGACGGCTGAAGCTTTCTTT
>-|TRBD2|TRBV4-1|TRBJ2-7
CASSQDYRLAGGREQYF
TGCGCCAGCAGCCAAGATTACCGGCTAGCGGGAGGGCGCGAGCAGTACTTC
>many|-|TRBV7-9|TRBJ2-5
CASSFSSGDEETQYF
TGTGCCAGCAGCTTCTCGTCAGGGGACGAGGAGACCCAGTACTTC
>-|TRBD1|TRBV6-5|TRBJ1-1
CASSYSPGGRAEAFF
TGTGCCAGCAGTTACTCCCCAGGGGGAAGAGCTGAAGCTTTCTTT
>-|TRBD2|TRBV28|TRBJ2-7
CASSLLAGVGYEQYF
TGTGCCAGCAGTCTCCTAGCGGGAGTCGGATACGAGCAGTACTTC
>many|TRBD1|TRBV7-2|TRBJ1-5
CASSLMGGTGVNQPQHF
TGTGCCAGCAGCTTAATGGGGGGGACAGGGGTGAACCAGCCCCAGCATTTT
>-|-|TRBV29-1|TRBJ2-2
CSVRWRNTGELFF
TGCAGCGTTAGGTGGAGAAACACCGGGGAGCTGTTTTTT
>many|TRBD2|TRBV28|TRBJ2-2
CASSWSAGVNTGELFF
TGTGCCAGCAGTTGGTCAGCGGGAGTGAACACCGGGGAGCTGTTTTTT
>few|-|TRBV19|TRBJ1-2
CASSKDGNGYTF
TGTGCCAGTAGTAAGGACGGGAATGGCTACACCTTC
>many|-|TRBV28|TRBJ1-5
CASTLYRGLGGQPQHF
TGTGCCAGCACCCTTTATCGCGGTCTGGGCGGTCAGCCCCAGCATTTT
>many|-|TRBV6-1|TRBJ2-7
CASKAAYEQYF
TGTGCCAGCAAGGCGGCCTACGAGCAGTACTTC
>-|-|TRBV7-2|TRBJ2-5
CASSLEWGNQETQYF
TGTGCCAGCAGCTTAGAATGGGGTAACCAAGAGACCCAGTACTTC
>-|TRBD1|TRBV5-1|TRBJ1-2
CASSPQGVEGYTF
TGCGCCAGCAGCCCACAGGGGGTGGAAGGCTACACCTTC
>many|-|TRBV29-1|TRBJ2-6
CSVEDHRGAGANVLTF
TGCAGCGTTGAAGATCATAGGGGAGCCGGGGCCAACGTCCTGACTTTC
>many|TRBD1|TRBV30|TRBJ1-1
CAWNTGQGNTEAFF
TGTGCCTGGAATACTGGACAGGGGAACACTGAAGCTTTCTTT
>few|-|TRBV14|TRBJ2-7
CASSRTTFYEQYF
TGTGCCAGCTCACGGACAACGTTCTACGAGCAGTACTTC
>-|-|TRBV7-2|TRBJ2-7
CASSFPPGHEQYF
TGTGCCAGCAGCTTCCCCCCCGGGCACGAGCAGTACTTC
>-|-|TRBV19|TRBJ2-1
CASSRIGTKLGNEQFF
TGTGCCAGTAGTAGAATTGGGACCAAACTGGGGAATGAGCAGTTCTTC
>many|-|TRBV7-9|TRBJ1-1
CASRPWTENTEAFF
TGTGCCAGCAGACCCTGGACAGAAAACACTGAAGCTTTCTTT
>-|-|TRBV5-6|TRBJ2-7
CASSLSQYYEQYF
TGTGCCAGCAGCTTGTCGCAGTACTACGAGCAGTACTTC
>once|-|TRBV20-1|TRBJ1-1
CSASLLPNTEAFF
TGCAGTGCTAGCTTGCTGCCGAACACTGAAGCTTTCTTT
>many|-|TRBV7-9|TRBJ1-2
CASSLQGPDYGYTF
TGTGCCAGCAGCTTGCAGGGTCCGGACTATGGCTACACCTTC
>few|-|TRBV3-1|TRBJ2-2
CASSQEGGGGIGELFF
TGTGCCAGCAGCCAAGAAGGGGGGGGAGGAATCGGGGAGCTGTTTTTT
>few|-|TRBV6-2/TRBV6-3|TRBJ2-5
CASSYDGGETQYF
TGTGCCAGCAGTTACGACGGTGGGGAGACCCAGTACTTC